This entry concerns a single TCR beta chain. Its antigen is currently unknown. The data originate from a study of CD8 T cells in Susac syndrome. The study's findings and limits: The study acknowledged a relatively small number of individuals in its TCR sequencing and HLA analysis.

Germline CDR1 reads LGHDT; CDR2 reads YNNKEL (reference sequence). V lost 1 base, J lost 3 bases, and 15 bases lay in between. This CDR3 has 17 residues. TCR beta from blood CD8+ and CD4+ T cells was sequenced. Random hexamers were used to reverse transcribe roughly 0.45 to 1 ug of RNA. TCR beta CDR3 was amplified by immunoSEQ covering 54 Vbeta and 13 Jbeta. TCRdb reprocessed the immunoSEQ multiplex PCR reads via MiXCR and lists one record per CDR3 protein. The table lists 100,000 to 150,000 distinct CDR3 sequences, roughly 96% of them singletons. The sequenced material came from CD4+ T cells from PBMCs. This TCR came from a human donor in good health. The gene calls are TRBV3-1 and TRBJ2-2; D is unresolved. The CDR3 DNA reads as TGTGCCAGCAGCCAAGCAGGTGTGGTGTCTTACACCGGGGAGCTGTTTTTT. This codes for CASSQAGVVSYTGELFF.